These 9 T cell receptor beta chains came from one sample sequenced in a study of T cell changes during pregnancy in multiple sclerosis. Sequenced by immunoSEQ multiplex PCR; TCRdb stores in-frame clones only, minus some. The top ten hold roughly 3.3% of the sample, which has some 64,000 clones, around nine tenths seen once. The sample consisted of peripheral blood, taken in the first trimester of pregnancy. These receptors originate from a female donor in good health, enrolled as a control in a pregnancy study.

The chain employs TRBV7-9 and TRBJ1-2; D is possibly TRBD1 (5 bases). V lost 1 base, J lost 7 bases, and 16 bases lay in between. The CDR3 is 15 amino acids. CDR1 is SEHNR, CDR2 FQNEAQ, per germline (reference sequence). The CDR3 nucleotides are TGTGCCAGCAGCTTAGGGCTCGCAGGGTCAGGTGGCTACACCTTC. It codes for CASSLGLAGSGGYTF.

This rearrangement joins TRBV7-9 to TRBJ2-1, with 8 bases that match TRBD1. Germline assignment: CDR1 SEHNR and CDR2 FQNEAQ (reference sequence). Trimming removed 1 base from V and 3 bases from J; junction bases left unmatched: 2. The CDR3 has 15 residues. Here the CDR3 DNA reads TGTGCCAGCAGCTTAGAGGACAGGGACTACAATGAGCAGTTCTTC. Encoded protein: CASSLEDRDYNEQFF.

CDR3 sequence: CASSVGGSPGGEQFF. In DNA, the CDR3 is TGTGCCAGCAGCGTTGGAGGGAGTCCCGGGGGTGAGCAGTTCTTC. The rearrangement links TRBV7-3 to TRBJ2-1, with D tentatively TRBD2 (6 bases). Trimming took 5 bases from V and 9 from J, leaving 20 bases between them. Germline V CDR1 and CDR2: SGHTA, FQGTGA. The CDR3 has 15 amino acids.

The V and J genes are TRBV13 and TRBJ2-3, with TRBD1 matching 7 bases. This CDR3 region has 15 residues. J was trimmed by 2 bases and V by 6 bases; bases with no gene match: 8. The germline V gene encodes CDR1 PRHDT and CDR2 FYEKMQ (reference sequence). Here the CDR3 DNA reads TGTGCCAGCAGTGGCCGGGACAGATACACAGATACGCAGTATTTT. Protein product: CASSGRDRYTDTQYF.

This rearrangement joins TRBV9 to TRBJ2-1, with a weak D call TRBD2 (6 bases). V lost 4 bases, J lost 0 bases, and 20 bases lay in between. Germline-derived CDR1 and CDR2 are SGDLS and YYNGEE. The CDR3 contains 18 residues. This CDR3 is CASSSQSSVPSSYNEQFF. In nucleotides, the CDR3 is TGTGCCAGCAGCTCCCAGTCTAGCGTACCAAGCTCCTACAATGAGCAGTTCTTC.

This clone occurred once. V is TRBV6-1 and J is TRBJ2-1; 10 positions match TRBD2. CDR1 MNHNS and CDR2 SASEGT come from the germline V gene. This CDR3 contains 14 residues. The V gene end was trimmed by 5 bases and the J gene end by 7 bases; junction bases not matched to a gene: 5. The DNA for the CDR3 is TGTGCCAGCAGTCTCCTAGCGGGAGTTAATGAGCAGTTCTTC. It specifies CASSLLAGVNEQFF.

V is TRBV7-6 and J is TRBJ1-2; D perhaps matches TRBD1 (6 bases). Trimming cost V 2 bases and J 7 bases, with 20 bases left between them. Germline CDR1 SGHVS, CDR2 FNYEAQ. CDR3 size: 16 residues. CDR3 bases: TGTGCCAGCAGCTTATCCGCCGGGCAGGGGTTGGGTGGCTACACCTTC. Translation gives CASSLSAGQGLGGYTF.

This CDR3 reads CASSQEEGAGELFF. The CDR3 coding sequence is TGCGCCAGCAGCCAAGAGGAAGGGGCCGGGGAGCTGTTTTTT. J is TRBJ2-2 and V is TRBV4-3; D is perhaps TRBD1 (5 bases). Germline assignment: CDR1 LGHNA and CDR2 YSLEER. This CDR3 has 14 residues. The V end was cut by 0 bases, the J end by 6 bases, with 8 bases between.

This clone was observed a single time. This chain connects TRBV29-1 to TRBJ2-1; 10 bases line up with TRBD2. The ends lost 8 bases at V and 6 bases at J; junction bases unmatched: 10. This CDR3 region has 14 residues. Germline CDR1 is SQVTM and CDR2 is ANQGSEA. The CDR3 sequence is CSTTGLAASNEQFF. DNA of the CDR3: TGCAGCACGACCGGACTAGCGGCAAGCAATGAGCAGTTCTTC.